These 4 T cell receptor beta chains originate from one sample sequenced in a study of shared clonotypes between healthy human individuals (dated by TCRdb to 2018 to 2021). The method behind the library was the immunoSEQ multiplex PCR assay. TCRdb holds this immuneACCESS table with in-frame rearrangements only. Some clones are missing; in checked studies, unresolved V genes explain under half, and the rest has no known cause. In all, the sample holds about 2.4 million clones, and around 94% of those were seen once. In total, the top ten clones hold 0.14% of the sample. Sequencing was done on a sample of naive CD4+ T cells sorted from blood. What this sample's cell subset or site label stands for: CD45RA+ positively selected. Receptors were obtained from a young man in good health.

The chain uses TRBV28 and TRBJ2-7, with D possibly matching TRBD1 (7 bases). Trimming took 7 bases from V and 2 from J, leaving 15 bases between them. This CDR3 is built from 14 residues. Germline values: CDR1 MDHEN, CDR2 SYDVKM. CDR3 loop: CASTSGDSTYEQYF. The CDR3 coding sequence is TGTGCCAGCACCTCGGGGGACAGTACCTACGAGCAGTACTTC.

The rearrangement links TRBV2 to TRBJ1-5, with D possibly TRBD1 on 5 matching bases. Trimming removed 8 bases from V and 7 bases from J, with 24 bases in between. Germline V gene sequence: CDR1 SNHLY, CDR2 FYNNEI. This CDR3 is built from 16 residues. The CDR3 protein is CASGGTVQDRQQPQHF. CDR3 coding DNA: TGTGCCAGCGGGGGTACGGTACAGGACCGACAACAGCCCCAGCATTTT.

J is TRBJ2-4 and V is TRBV7-8; no reliable D call. The length of the CDR3 is 15 residues. Trimming left V 5 bases short and J 7 bases short, with 18 bases between. From germline, CDR1 is SGHVS and CDR2 FQNEAQ. The chain's CDR3 is CASSPRVGNENIQYF. CDR3 in DNA: TGTGCCAGCAGCCCCCGAGTAGGGAATGAGAACATTCAGTACTTC.

The CDR3 loop reads CASREGGAGANVLTF. DNA of the CDR3: TGTGCCAGCAGGGAGGGGGGCGCTGGGGCCAACGTCCTGACTTTC. The rearrangement joins TRBV5-6 to TRBJ2-6, with D tentatively TRBD1 or TRBD2 (6 bases each). The CDR3 extends over 15 amino acids. With 5 bases removed from V and 2 bases from J, the gap between germline ends came to 11 bases. CDR1 is SGHDT and CDR2 is YYEEEE in the germline V gene.